This T cell receptor beta chain was identified during a study of Graves' ophthalmopathy and Graves' hyperthyroidism. The sequenced template was RNA, covering the TCR beta CDR3 region. RT-PCR was first run with HTBI primers, then multiplex PCR in a second round. TCRdb used MiXCR to reprocess the multiplex PCR reads, holding one entry per CDR3 protein. The sample contains hundreds of thousands of distinct CDR3 sequences, around a fifth of which appear only once. This clonotype was counted at least ten times. Where ophthalmopathy was absent within 18 months of follow-up, hyperthyroidism was stable. If patients had other autoimmune diseases, uncontrolled infections, pregnancy or lactation, they were excluded. A volume of approximately 10 ml of fresh peripheral blood supplied the PBMCs. Unmatched junction bases numbered 7, after V lost 6 bases and J lost 3 bases. This CDR3 is built from 14 residues. Germline values: CDR1 LNHDA, CDR2 SQIVND (reference sequence).

Sequenced sample: peripheral blood. The source is a woman aged 18 to 35 with stable Graves' hyperthyroidism. Some clones in this sample may be carry-over from other donors' samples. V is TRBV19 and J is TRBJ1-1; 7 positions agree with TRBD1. CDR3 bases: TGTGCCAGTAGGCAACAGGGGTTCGACACTGAAGCTTTCTTT. Its protein is CASRQQGFDTEAFF. Variable domain in full (rest from reference TRBV19 and TRBJ1-1): DGGITQSPKYLFRKEGQNVTLSCEQNLNHDAMYWYRQDPGQGLRLIYYSQIVNDFQKGDIAEGYSVSREKKESFPLTVTSAQKNPTAFYLCASRQQGFDTEAFFGQGTRLTVV.